The sequence of this T cell receptor (beta chain) was determined in a study of human T cells and chemical hapten exposure. Across the study: A 2 cm by 2 cm inner upper arm patch received 2% DPC for sensitization. Patients additionally received therapeutic doses of diphenylcyclopropenone on the scalp once a week, and this continued throughout the approximately 25-week study.

The study, taken as a whole, reports: Expanded TCR counts at PT1 were positively correlated with the patch test score. Expanded TCRs created a significantly greater count of big CDR3 similarity clusters than controls did.

CDR3 size: 14 residues. V lost 3 bases, J lost 7 bases, and 13 bases lay in between. Germline values: CDR1 LGHDT, CDR2 YNNKEL (reference sequence). Time point indicated: patch test 2, 6 weeks after DPC sensitization. The treatment was: therapeutic diphenylcyclopropenone sensitization with weekly scalp DPC. TCRdb ran MiXCR on the RACE reads and lists one entry per CDR3 protein. This sample has around 67,000 distinct CDR3 sequences, with 8.5% found just once. A word on this clonotype: Its antigen is not known.

The sample in question was whole blood, obtained in connection with sensitization to the hapten diphenylcyclopropenone (DPC). This chain connects TRBV3-1 to TRBJ2-1, with D perhaps matching TRBD1 or TRBD2 (6 bases each). The receptor comes from a woman aged 45-65 years with alopecia areata. Some clones in this sample may be carry-over from other donors' samples. DNA for the CDR3: TGTGCCAGCAGCCACGGAGGGGGAAGGAATGAGCAGTTCTTC. As protein: CASSHGGGRNEQFF.